This T cell receptor beta chain was identified in a study of T cells after yellow fever vaccination. For the study at large: CD3, CD45RA, CCR7 and CD95 guided sorting of the EM, EMRA, CM and Tscm memory subsets. Whole-study findings and limits: Sorted memory subsets on day 0 showed almost all vaccine-responding clonotypes to be undetectable. Sorted repertoires could include abundant contaminating clonotypes from bulk cells.

Germline CDR1 and CDR2: SGHVS and FQNEAQ. This CDR3 has 17 residues. Trimming at V came to 6 bases and at J to 0 bases, leaving 1 base not matched to a gene. A 5'RACE template-switching step, the method used to make TCR cDNA, added a universal primer site and UMIs. TCRdb independently ran MiXCR on the 5' RACE reads; one entry per CDR3 protein. The sample has more than 50,000 distinct CDR3 sequences; around 6.1% are singletons. The chain employs TRBV7-8 and TRBJ2-2, with 16 bases that match TRBD2. The sequence came from a man between 18 and 29 years old who received the YFV17D yellow fever vaccine. Here the sequenced sample was PBMCs, either bulk or a sorted T-cell subset (CD4+, CD8+, memory, or dextramer-sorted; not recorded which), taken on the day of the yellow fever booster vaccination. CDR3 protein: CASRGLAGGTNTGELFF. The DNA of the CDR3 is TGTGCCAGCAGGGGACTAGCGGGGGGGACGAACACCGGGGAGCTGTTTTTT. Using reference TRBV7-8 and TRBJ2-2 for the parts outside the CDR3, the full variable domain is GAGVSQSPRYKVAKRGQDVALRCDPISGHVSLFWYQQALGQGPEFLTYFQNEAQLDKSGLPSDRFFAERPEGSVSTLKIQRTQQEDSAVYLCASRGLAGGTNTGELFFGEGSRLTVL.